This TCR beta chain derives from a study of shared T cell receptors in the human thymus. Germline trimming cut 5 bases from V and 5 bases from J; bases unmatched to any gene: 9. This CDR3 is built from 15 residues. The germline CDR1 and CDR2 sequences are SGHVS and FQNEAQ. Data came from immunoSEQ multiplex PCR; TCRdb stores just in-frame clones and leaves some out. The table includes almost 550,000 clones, about four fifths detected once. These data were also filed under a second study, of human thymus T cells. That paper notes: Having corrective surgery for congenital heart defects, healthy Finnish infants were the ones who donated. Corrective heart surgery yielded the resections from which the thymus tissue came. V and J genes seemed to be used with bias in thymic and blood repertoires. Reports from related research described highly overlapping thymic repertoires among unrelated individuals.

The chain has TRBV7-8 and TRBJ1-1, with 9 bases aligning to TRBD1. This TCR came from a boy in the first two years of life with a congenital heart defect. Sequencing input: thymocytes. The CDR3 spells CASSPIQGAGTEAFF. The CDR3 DNA reads TGTGCCAGCAGCCCGATACAGGGGGCGGGGACTGAAGCTTTCTTT.